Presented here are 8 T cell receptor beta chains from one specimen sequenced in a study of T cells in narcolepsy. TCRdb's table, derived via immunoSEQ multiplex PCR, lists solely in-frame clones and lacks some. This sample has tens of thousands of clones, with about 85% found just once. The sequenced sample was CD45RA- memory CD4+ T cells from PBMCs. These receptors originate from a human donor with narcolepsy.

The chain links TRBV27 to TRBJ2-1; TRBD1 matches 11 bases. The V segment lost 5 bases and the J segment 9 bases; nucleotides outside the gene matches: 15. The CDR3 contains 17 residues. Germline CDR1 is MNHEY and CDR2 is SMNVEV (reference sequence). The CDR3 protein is CASSRPLGTGGVSEQFF. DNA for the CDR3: TGTGCCAGCAGTCGACCTCTCGGGACAGGGGGTGTCTCTGAGCAGTTCTTC.

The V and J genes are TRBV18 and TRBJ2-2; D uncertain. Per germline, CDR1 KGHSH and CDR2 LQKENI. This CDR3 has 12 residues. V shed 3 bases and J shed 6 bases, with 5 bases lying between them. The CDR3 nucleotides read TGTGCCAGCTCACCGAGCTCCGGGGAGCTGTTTTTT. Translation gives CASSPSSGELFF.

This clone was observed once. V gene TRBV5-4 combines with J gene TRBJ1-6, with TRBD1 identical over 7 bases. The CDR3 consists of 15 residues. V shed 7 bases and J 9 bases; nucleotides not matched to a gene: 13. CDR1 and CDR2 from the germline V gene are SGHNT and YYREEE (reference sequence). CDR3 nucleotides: TGTGCCAGCGGAATTCAGGGGGTCGAGGGTTCACCCCTCCACTTT. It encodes CASGIQGVEGSPLHF.

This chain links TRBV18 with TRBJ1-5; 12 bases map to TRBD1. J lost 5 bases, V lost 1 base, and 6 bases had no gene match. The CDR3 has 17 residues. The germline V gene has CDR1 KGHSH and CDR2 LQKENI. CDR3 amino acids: CASSPLGQGASDQPQHF. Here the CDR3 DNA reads TGTGCCAGCTCACCACTGGGACAGGGGGCCTCAGATCAGCCCCAGCATTTT.

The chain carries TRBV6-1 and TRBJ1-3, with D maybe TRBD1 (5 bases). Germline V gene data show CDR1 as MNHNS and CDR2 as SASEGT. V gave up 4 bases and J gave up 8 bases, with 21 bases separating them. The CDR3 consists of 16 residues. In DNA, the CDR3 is TGTGCCAGCAGTGCCTCCCCCAATTACCGGGGGGACACCATATATTTT. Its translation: CASSASPNYRGDTIYF.

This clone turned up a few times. In DNA, the CDR3 is TGTGCCAGCGCCCTTGGACAGTTGATCGCCCTTGTCATTCAGCCCCAGCATTTT. Its translation: CASALGQLIALVIQPQHF. V is TRBV21-1 and J is TRBJ1-5; no check of the table's D call, TRBD1, against the DNA was made. TRBV21-1 is a pseudogene locus. CDR3 length equals 18 residues.

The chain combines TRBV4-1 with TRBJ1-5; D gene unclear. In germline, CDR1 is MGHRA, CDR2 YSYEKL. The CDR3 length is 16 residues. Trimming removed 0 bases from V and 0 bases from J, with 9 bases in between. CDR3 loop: CASSQDPGNSNQPQHF. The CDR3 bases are TGCGCCAGCAGCCAAGATCCGGGTAATAGCAATCAGCCCCAGCATTTT.

The CDR3 coding sequence is TGTGCCAGCAGTTTAGCGGGGGTGGGAGAGACCCAGTACTTC. It specifies CASSLAGVGETQYF. The chain combines TRBV27 with TRBJ2-5; 7 nucleotides line up with TRBD2. Per the germline V gene, CDR1 is MNHEY and CDR2 is SMNVEV (reference sequence). The CDR3 runs 14 residues. V lost 2 bases and J lost 4; bases outside the gene matches: 4.